Presented here are 26 T cell receptor beta chains from one specimen sequenced in a study of blood T cell repertoires in COVID-19. Method: immunoSEQ multiplex PCR; TCRdb's copy keeps in-frame clones and lacks some. Of approximately 300,000 clones in the sample, around 89% were seen once. Sequencing was carried out using peripheral blood. The origin of the receptors is a man aged 30 to 45 with acute or convalescent COVID-19.

Worth noting for this clone: Relative to the germline gene, one junction end is altered; a read error may explain this. This chain uses TRBV18 with TRBJ2-4, with TRBD2 matching 8 bases. This CDR3 contains 13 residues. Germline CDR1 and CDR2: KGHSH and LQKENI. The CDR3 DNA sequence: TGTGCCAGCTCTGACGACACTGGGACTAGTCGCAACTTC. Residues: CASSDDTGTSRNF.

The chain joins TRBV11-2 to TRBJ2-1, with a tentative D call TRBD1 (5 bases). The germline CDR1 and CDR2 sequences are SGHAT and FQNNGV. Trimming stripped 0 bases from V and 4 bases from J, with 10 bases between. This CDR3 region has 15 residues. The DNA for the CDR3 is TGTGCCAGCAGCTTAGATCTGACAGCGTACAATGAGCAGTTCTTC. Its protein is CASSLDLTAYNEQFF.

This clone was picked up one time. The rearrangement joins TRBV10-3 to TRBJ2-7; TRBD1 aligns across 8 bases. The CDR3 loop spans 16 amino acids. The J segment lost 6 bases and the V segment lost 6 bases, leaving 16 bases of the junction unmatched. Germline V lookup: CDR1 ENHRY, CDR2 SYGVKD. CDR3 nucleotides: TGTGCCATCAGCCCAGGGACAGGAGGGCGCGACCTCGAGCAGTACTTC. Residues: CAISPGTGGRDLEQYF.

This chain links TRBV6-1 with TRBJ2-7; 9 bases agree with TRBD1. In germline, CDR1 is MNHNS, CDR2 SASEGT. This CDR3 is built from 15 residues. With 7 bases clipped from V and 5 bases from J, the junction kept 12 bases outside the gene matches. CDR3 DNA: TGTGCCAGCATTCGCCCGGACAGGGGTGGCGACGAGCAGTACTTC. Translating it yields CASIRPDRGGDEQYF.

This chain joins TRBV5-8 and TRBJ2-3; TRBD1 agrees at 12 bases. Trimming took 4 bases from V and 2 from J; bases not matched to a gene: 8. CDR3 length: 17 residues. The germline V gene encodes CDR1 SGHTS and CDR2 YDEGEE. The CDR3 coding sequence is TGTGCCAGCAGCCGTTCGGGACAGGGGGCGAACACAGATACGCAGTATTTT. Amino acids: CASSRSGQGANTDTQYF.

This sequence joins TRBV7-2 and TRBJ2-3; no definite D call. Trimming removed 5 bases from V and 8 bases from J, with 17 bases in between. This CDR3 comprises 14 residues. Germline V gene lookup returns CDR1 SGHTA and CDR2 FQGNSA. CDR3 DNA: TGTGCCAGCAGCCAAAAGTCGGGTTGGCTTACGCAGTATTTT. Translated: CASSQKSGWLTQYF.

The chain has TRBV2 and TRBJ1-6, with D maybe TRBD1 (5 bases). With 8 bases removed from V and 7 bases from J, the gap between germline ends came to 27 bases. Looked up from germline, CDR1 is SNHLY and CDR2 is FYNNEI. The CDR3 contains 18 residues. The CDR3 coding sequence is TGTGCCAGCCGCAACCTGATAACAGGTGGGCGGGGAAATTCACCCCTCCACTTT. Translated, it gives CASRNLITGGRGNSPLHF.

The genes are TRBV25-1 and TRBJ1-2; a weak D match, TRBD1 (5 bases). The CDR3 has 17 residues. V was shortened by 4 bases and J by 4 bases, with 22 bases between the two germline ends. The germline V gene encodes CDR1 MGHDK and CDR2 SYGVNS. CDR3 loop: CASSGPFVFGAGYGYTF. CDR3 coding DNA: TGTGCCAGCAGTGGCCCGTTTGTGTTTGGGGCCGGCTATGGCTACACCTTC.

The CDR3 is CASSLQGWNTEAFF. The CDR3 DNA sequence: TGCGCCAGCAGCCTACAGGGCTGGAACACTGAAGCTTTCTTT. The chain couples TRBV5-1 to TRBJ1-1, with D maybe TRBD1 (6 bases). V lost 4 bases and J 1 base, leaving 11 bases between the germline ends. CDR1 and CDR2 (germline): SGHRS, YFSETQ. This CDR3 spans 14 amino acids.

This chain joins TRBV4-1 and TRBJ1-1; perhaps TRBD1 as D (5 bases). CDR1 MGHRA and CDR2 YSYEKL come from the germline V gene. This CDR3 region has 14 residues. V lost 6 bases and J lost 0, with 11 bases in between. CDR3 loop: CASRPTELNTEAFF. CDR3 nucleotide sequence: TGCGCCAGCAGACCGACAGAGCTGAACACTGAAGCTTTCTTT.

The chain combines TRBV4-1 with TRBJ2-1; D is ambiguous. V was clipped by 0 bases and J by 2 bases, with 14 bases between them. Germline V gene sequence: CDR1 MGHRA, CDR2 YSYEKL. There are 17 residues in the CDR3. CDR3 in amino acids: CASSQDLSQVPYNEQFF. CDR3 nucleotides: TGCGCCAGCAGCCAAGATCTTTCTCAGGTGCCCTACAATGAGCAGTTCTTC.

The genes are TRBV6-1 and TRBJ1-3, with D unclear. V dropped 3 bases and J dropped 4 bases, with 10 bases sitting between them. The CDR3 is 14 residues long. Looked up from germline, CDR1 is MNHNS and CDR2 is SASEGT. The CDR3 DNA follows: TGTGCCAGCAGTGATACAGCAACCGGAAACACCATATATTTT. This encodes CASSDTATGNTIYF.

There are a few counts of this clone. The V gene is TRBV30, the J gene TRBJ2-7; 9 bases match TRBD1. This CDR3 spans 14 amino acids. J lost 0 bases, V lost 5 bases, and 5 bases had no gene match. Germline assignment: CDR1 GTSNPN and CDR2 SVGIG (reference sequence). The DNA of the CDR3 is TGTGCCTGGGGGACAGGGCACTTCTCCTACGAGCAGTACTTC. Translating it yields CAWGTGHFSYEQYF.

J is TRBJ2-1 and V is TRBV4-1; no clear D. Trimming cost V 1 base and J 11 bases, with 12 bases left between them. The V gene's germline CDR1 is MGHRA and CDR2 YSYEKL. The CDR3 runs 13 residues. CDR3 nucleotide sequence: TGCGCCAGCAGCCAAGTCGCGCAGGCCAAGCAGTTCTTC. It is translated as CASSQVAQAKQFF.

The chain couples TRBV18 to TRBJ2-7, with TRBD1 matching 10 bases. Per germline, CDR1 KGHSH and CDR2 LQKENI. This CDR3 comprises 17 residues. V gave up 1 base and J gave up 6 bases; unmatched junction bases: 12. This CDR3 reads CASSPLHTGTGVGEQYF. The CDR3, as DNA: TGTGCCAGCTCACCACTTCATACGGGGACAGGGGTTGGCGAGCAGTACTTC.

V gene TRBV28 combines with J gene TRBJ2-3; 7 bases fit TRBD2. V was pared by 10 bases and J by 9 bases, with 10 bases of the junction left unmatched. Germline V CDR1 and CDR2: MDHEN, SYDVKM. This CDR3 comprises 12 residues. CDR3 sequence: CATKGGSRTQYF. CDR3 bases: TGTGCCACCAAGGGCGGGAGCCGGACGCAGTATTTT.

This chain connects TRBV5-6 to TRBJ1-4; 7 bases agree with TRBD1. Germline V gene sequence: CDR1 SGHDT, CDR2 YYEEEE. V dropped 1 base and J dropped 8; count of bases not matched to a gene: 8. This CDR3 has 15 residues. CDR3 protein: CASSLRGQFDEKLFF. The CDR3 DNA follows: TGTGCCAGCAGCTTGAGGGGGCAGTTTGACGAAAAACTGTTTTTT.

This clone was found once. V gene TRBV27 combines with J gene TRBJ1-3; 8 nucleotides match TRBD1. V shed 4 bases and J 0 bases; nucleotides not matched to a gene: 14. The CDR3 spans 19 residues. The germline gives CDR1 MNHEY, CDR2 SMNVEV (reference sequence). CDR3 loop: CASSSIPPGQESSGNTIYF. The CDR3 DNA reads TGTGCCAGCAGTTCTATTCCCCCGGGACAGGAAAGCTCTGGAAACACCATATATTTT.

The chain joins TRBV28 to TRBJ2-7; D might be TRBD1 (5 bases). Trimming took off 7 bases at V and 1 base at J, with 14 bases between the two ends. CDR3 size: 14 residues. Germline CDR1 and CDR2: MDHEN and SYDVKM. The CDR3 DNA is TGTGCCAGCACCCCCGGAGACAGATCCTACGAGCAGTACTTC. Translating gives CASTPGDRSYEQYF.

J is TRBJ2-3 and V is TRBV4-1; 8 nucleotides align to TRBD2. V lost 3 bases to trimming and J lost 1 base; unmatched junction nucleotides: 6. The CDR3 totals 16 residues. Germline CDR1 reads MGHRA; CDR2 reads YSYEKL. The CDR3 nucleotides are TGCGCCAGCAGCCAGAGCGGGAGTTGGGGCACAGATACGCAGTATTTT. It translates to CASSQSGSWGTDTQYF.

The rearrangement joins TRBV29-1 to TRBJ1-5; D is perhaps TRBD1 (5 bases). The CDR3 has 13 amino acids. Per germline, CDR1 SQVTM and CDR2 ANQGSEA. V was cut by 4 bases and J by 3 bases, with 10 bases left in between. The CDR3 spells CSVGDFLNQPQHF. DNA for the CDR3: TGCAGCGTTGGGGACTTCCTCAATCAGCCCCAGCATTTT.

The genes are TRBV9 and TRBJ2-6; 8 bases match TRBD1. The CDR3 spans 18 residues. The V gene end was trimmed by 3 bases and the J gene end by 0 bases; junction bases not matched to a gene: 8. The germline V gene encodes CDR1 SGDLS and CDR2 YYNGEE. The CDR3 DNA reads as TGTGCCAGCAGCGGGACCGGGACAGGTAACTCTGGGGCCAACGTCCTGACTTTC. This translates into CASSGTGTGNSGANVLTF.

The chain links TRBV5-6 to TRBJ1-1, with D hard to call. Germline CDR1 and CDR2: SGHDT and YYEEEE. The germline V and J ends were trimmed by 0 bases and 9 bases, with 15 bases remaining between them. The CDR3 contains 14 residues. CDR3 in amino acids: CASSLARPKPKAFF. The CDR3 DNA reads as TGTGCCAGCAGCTTGGCCAGGCCGAAACCCAAAGCTTTCTTT.

The chain combines TRBV19 with TRBJ2-7, with D perhaps matching TRBD2 (6 bases). This CDR3 spans 15 amino acids. CDR1 is LNHDA, CDR2 SQIVND, per germline (reference sequence). Trimming took off 6 bases at V and 0 bases at J, with 15 bases between the two ends. CDR3 loop: CASSTPGLPSYEQYF. The CDR3 nucleotides are TGTGCCAGTAGCACCCCGGGACTCCCCTCCTACGAGCAGTACTTC.

The chain carries TRBV6-1 and TRBJ1-2; 7 bases agree with TRBD1. The V segment lost 3 bases and the J segment 4 bases; nucleotides outside the gene matches: 8. The CDR3 extends over 15 amino acids. Germline assignment: CDR1 MNHNS and CDR2 SASEGT. Written as DNA, the CDR3 is TGTGCCAGCAGTGACGCTAACAGGGGTGTCTATGGCTACACCTTC. Its translation is CASSDANRGVYGYTF.

The V gene is TRBV28, the J gene TRBJ1-1, with 8 bases fitting TRBD1. In germline, CDR1 is MDHEN, CDR2 SYDVKM. CDR3 length equals 14 residues. V shed 2 bases and J 7 bases; nucleotides not matched to a gene: 6. The CDR3 nucleotides read TGTGCCAGCAGTTTAGCCCGGGACAGGATTGAAGCTTTCTTT. Translating it yields CASSLARDRIEAFF. Full variable domain (outside the CDR3, taken from reference TRBV28 and TRBJ1-1): DVKVTQSSRYLVKRTGEKVFLECVQDMDHENMFWYRQDPGLGLRLIYFSYDVKMKEKGDIPEGYSVSREKKERFSLILESASTNQTSMYLCASSLARDRIEAFFGQGTRLTVV.